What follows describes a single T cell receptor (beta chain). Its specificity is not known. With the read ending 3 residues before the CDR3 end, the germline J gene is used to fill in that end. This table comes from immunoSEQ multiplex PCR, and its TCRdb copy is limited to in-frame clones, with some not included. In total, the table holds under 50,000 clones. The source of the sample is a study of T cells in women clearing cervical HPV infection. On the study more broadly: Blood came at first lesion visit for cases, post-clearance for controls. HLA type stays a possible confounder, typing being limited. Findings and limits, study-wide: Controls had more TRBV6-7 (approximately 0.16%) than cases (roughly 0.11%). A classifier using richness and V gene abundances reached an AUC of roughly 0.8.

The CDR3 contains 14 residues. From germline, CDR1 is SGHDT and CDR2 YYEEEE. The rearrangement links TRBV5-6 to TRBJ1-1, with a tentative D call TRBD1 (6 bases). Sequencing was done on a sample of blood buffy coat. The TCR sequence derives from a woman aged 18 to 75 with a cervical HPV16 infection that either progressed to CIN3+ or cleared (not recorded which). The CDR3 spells CASSPRLAGGPAFF. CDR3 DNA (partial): TGTGCCAGCAGCCCGCGACTAGCGGGGGGCCCT.